Each of the 31 T cell receptor beta chains below was sequenced from the same sample in a study of blood T cell repertoires in COVID-19. Generated by immunoSEQ multiplex PCR, the TCRdb table keeps only in-frame clones and is missing some. This sample has about 220,000 clones, with 80% to 85% found just once. Sequencing was performed on peripheral blood. These receptors came from a woman aged 30 to 39 who had recovered from COVID-19.

This clone appeared a single time. This chain links TRBV5-1 with TRBJ2-3; the D gene is possibly TRBD2 (6 bases). Trimming left V 7 bases short and J 0 bases short, with 18 bases between. Per germline, CDR1 SGHRS and CDR2 YFSETQ. The CDR3 spans 16 residues. The CDR3 region has the DNA TGCGCCAGCCAGGAGGCGAGCGGGTTAAGCACAGATACGCAGTATTTT. It is translated as CASQEASGLSTDTQYF.

The V and J genes are TRBV11-2 and TRBJ2-3, with 7 nucleotides matching TRBD2. The trim removed 2 bases at V and 4 bases at J, leaving 9 bases unmatched. Per germline, CDR1 SGHAT and CDR2 FQNNGV. CDR3 length equals 16 residues. This chain's CDR3 is CASSLNRDYFPDTQYF. CDR3 bases: TGTGCCAGCAGCTTAAATCGGGACTACTTCCCAGATACGCAGTATTTT.

The gene calls are TRBV5-6 and TRBJ1-1, with D perhaps matching TRBD1 (6 bases). V dropped 4 bases and J dropped 4 bases, with 23 bases sitting between them. This CDR3 has 17 amino acids. Germline V gives CDR1 SGHDT, CDR2 YYEEEE. The CDR3 here is CASSLRRDMSRGTEAFF. In DNA, the CDR3 is TGTGCCAGCAGCCTCCGCCGGGACATGAGTCGCGGCACTGAAGCTTTCTTT. The complete variable domain, with remaining parts taken from reference TRBV5-6 and TRBJ1-1, reads DAGVTQSPTHLIKTRGQQVTLRCSPKSGHDTVSWYQQALGQGPQFIFQYYEEEERQRGNFPDRFSGHQFPNYSSELNVNALLLGDSALYLCASSLRRDMSRGTEAFFGQGTRLTVV.

This chain uses TRBV5-1 with TRBJ1-1; 10 nucleotides line up with TRBD1. The CDR3 contains 15 residues. Trimming took 6 bases from V and 1 from J; bases not matched to a gene: 6. Germline-derived CDR1 and CDR2 are SGHRS and YFSETQ. CDR3 bases: TGCGCCAGCAACTTACGGACAGGGGGGAACACTGAAGCTTTCTTT. This encodes CASNLRTGGNTEAFF. The full variable domain, in which reference TRBV5-1 and TRBJ1-1 provide the parts outside the CDR3, is KAGVTQTPRYLIKTRGQQVTLSCSPISGHRSVSWYQQTPGQGLQFLFEYFSETQRNKGNFPGRFSGRQFSNSRSEMNVSTLELGDSALYLCASNLRTGGNTEAFFGQGTRLTVV.

The chain employs TRBV5-1 and TRBJ2-6; D unresolved. This CDR3 is built from 16 residues. Per the germline V gene, CDR1 is SGHRS and CDR2 is YFSETQ. Trimming cost V 2 bases and J 0 bases, with 9 bases left between them. The CDR3 bases are TGCGCCAGCAGCTTAGCGCTAGACTCTGGGGCCAACGTCCTGACTTTC. The encoded protein is CASSLALDSGANVLTF.

This clone has just a few counts. The rearrangement uses TRBV5-4 and TRBJ1-2, with a weak D call TRBD1 (5 bases). Trimming cost V 3 bases and J 5 bases, with 11 bases left between them. Germline values: CDR1 SGHNT, CDR2 YYREEE (reference sequence). The CDR3 has 13 residues. The CDR3 reads CASSSGEPYGYTF. In DNA, the CDR3 is TGTGCCAGCAGCTCGGGGGAGCCTTATGGCTACACCTTC.

The V and J genes are TRBV5-1 and TRBJ1-6, with D uncertain. The V and J ends lost 4 bases and 6 bases respectively, with 20 bases between them. This CDR3 has 17 residues. Germline V CDR1 and CDR2: SGHRS, YFSETQ. CDR3 sequence reads: CASSPMGQSASNSPLHF. The CDR3 coding sequence is TGCGCCAGCAGCCCCATGGGCCAGTCGGCGTCTAATTCACCCCTCCACTTT.

This clone was seen many times. This chain links TRBV6-1 with TRBJ1-5, with TRBD1 identical over 11 bases. J was trimmed by 6 bases and V by 1 base; bases with no gene match: 2. CDR3 length equals 15 residues. Germline V lookup: CDR1 MNHNS, CDR2 SASEGT. This CDR3 reads CASSEGTGGFQPQHF. The CDR3 DNA is TGTGCCAGCAGTGAAGGGACAGGGGGCTTTCAGCCCCAGCATTTT.

The chain is built from TRBV28 and TRBJ2-1; perhaps TRBD2 as D (6 bases). Germline-derived CDR1 and CDR2 are MDHEN and SYDVKM. This CDR3 is 14 amino acids long. The V and J ends lost 4 bases and 6 bases respectively, with 13 bases between them. The CDR3 spells CASSYGSRGNEQFF. The CDR3 nucleotides are TGTGCCAGCAGTTACGGGAGTAGAGGCAATGAGCAGTTCTTC.

The CDR3 is CATSRQGGQPQHF. DNA of the CDR3: TGTGCCACCAGTCGACAGGGAGGTCAGCCCCAGCATTTT. V is TRBV24-1 and J is TRBJ1-5; TRBD1 agrees at 7 bases. Trimming cost V 6 bases and J 6 bases; bases outside gene matches: 4. From germline, CDR1 is KGHDR and CDR2 SFDVKD. This CDR3 has 13 amino acids.

This chain uses TRBV10-3 with TRBJ2-2; 12 bases are shared with TRBD2. CDR1 and CDR2 (germline): ENHRY, SYGVKD. The CDR3 sequence is 17 residues long. V shed 6 bases and J 3 bases; nucleotides not matched to a gene: 8. This CDR3 is CAIRPGLAGRYTGELFF. CDR3 bases: TGTGCCATCAGACCAGGACTAGCGGGAAGATACACCGGGGAGCTGTTTTTT.

The CDR3 is CASSLGAGANQPQHF. The CDR3 bases are TGCGCCAGCAGCTTGGGGGCAGGGGCCAATCAGCCCCAGCATTTT. The rearrangement uses TRBV5-1 and TRBJ1-5, with a tentative D call TRBD1 (6 bases). The CDR3 length is 15 residues. V was clipped by 0 bases and J by 3 bases, with 10 bases between them. Germline V gives CDR1 SGHRS, CDR2 YFSETQ.

The rearrangement joins TRBV6-5 to TRBJ1-2; 8 bases line up with TRBD1. CDR1 MNHEY and CDR2 SVGAGI come from the germline V gene. The CDR3 extends over 13 amino acids. V trimming: 8 bases; J trimming: 10 bases; junction bases outside the gene matches: 12. The CDR3 DNA reads as TGTGCCAGCTGGTCTACAGGGGGAAAAGTCTACACCTTC. The encoded protein is CASWSTGGKVYTF.

The CDR3 spells CASSKDVEDSHSYEQYF. The CDR3 nucleotides are TGTGCCAGCAGCAAAGACGTAGAGGACAGTCACTCCTACGAGCAGTACTTC. The chain has TRBV21-1 and TRBJ2-7; the D call TRBD1 from the table was never checked on the DNA. TRBV21-1 is a pseudogene locus. The CDR3 is made up of 17 amino acids.

The J gene is TRBJ2-1, the V gene TRBV7-3; D possibly corresponds to TRBD2 (6 bases). The CDR3 totals 15 residues. Germline loops: CDR1 SGHTA, CDR2 FQGTGA. Deletions cut 3 bases from V and 0 bases from J, with 9 bases between. The CDR3 bases are TGTGCCAGCAGCTTGGCGGGGACCTCCTACAATGAGCAGTTCTTC. Protein sequence: CASSLAGTSYNEQFF.

This chain joins TRBV5-8 and TRBJ1-2, with 8 nucleotides matching TRBD1. The CDR3 spans 14 residues. Per the germline V gene, CDR1 is SGHTS and CDR2 is YDEGEE. V trimming: 1 base; J trimming: 8 bases; junction bases outside the gene matches: 7. CDR3 nucleotide sequence: TGTGCCAGCAGCTTGCTTCAGGGGGCGGGAGGCTACACCTTC. Its protein is CASSLLQGAGGYTF.

This clone occurred many times. The sample carries other DNA sequences with the same CDR3. V usage is TRBV7-9 and J usage is TRBJ1-4; D is unresolved. Germline V gene data show CDR1 as SEHNR and CDR2 as FQNEAQ (reference sequence). V dropped 1 base and J dropped 5 bases, with 8 bases sitting between them. This CDR3 has 14 residues. In nucleotides, the CDR3 is TGTGCCAGCAGCTTAGGAGTCATAAATGAAAAACTGTTTTTT. This sequence encodes CASSLGVINEKLFF. Drawing the rest from reference TRBV7-9 and TRBJ1-4, the complete variable domain is DTGVSQNPRHKITKRGQNVTFRCDPISEHNRLYWYRQTLGQGPEFLTYFQNEAQLEKSRLLSDRFSAERPKGSFSTLEIQRTEQGDSAMYLCASSLGVINEKLFFGSGTQLSVL.

The chain couples TRBV30 to TRBJ1-2, with D tentatively TRBD1 (6 bases). Trimming took 0 bases from V and 8 from J, leaving 10 bases between them. CDR1 is GTSNPN and CDR2 is SVGIG in the germline V gene (reference sequence). The CDR3 contains 12 residues. The CDR3 region is CAWSVGGEGYTF. The CDR3 bases are TGTGCCTGGAGTGTAGGGGGGGAGGGCTACACCTTC.

In its sample, this clone was seen a few times. V usage is TRBV5-4 and J usage is TRBJ2-7; D possibly corresponds to TRBD1 (6 bases). This CDR3 spans 12 amino acids. Germline loops: CDR1 SGHNT, CDR2 YYREEE (reference sequence). V gave up 7 bases and J gave up 1 base, with 9 bases separating them. The CDR3 DNA is TGTGCCAGCCAAGGACAGTCCTACGAGCAGTACTTC. Translation gives CASQGQSYEQYF.

In regard to this clone: It is unclear where the CDR3 begins or ends on the DNA, so no DNA is shown, and the CDR3 is as TCRdb lists it. The chain carries TRBV18 and TRBJ2-2; the D call of TRBD1 is as the table states it, not checked on the DNA. Germline V gene lookup returns CDR1 KGHSH and CDR2 LQKENI. The CDR3 totals 16 residues, both ends included. The CDR3 protein is CASSPRDKGAPGSCFF.

The chain is built from TRBV4-1 and TRBJ1-5; a possible D gene is TRBD1 (6 bases). The V end was cut by 0 bases, the J end by 5 bases, with 11 bases between. Germline V gene data show CDR1 as MGHRA and CDR2 as YSYEKL. The CDR3 runs 15 residues. CDR3 DNA: TGCGCCAGCAGCCAAGACGGGACACCCCATCAGCCCCAGCATTTT. This codes for CASSQDGTPHQPQHF.

This chain joins TRBV6-5 and TRBJ2-3, with D possibly matching TRBD1 (5 bases). Germline CDR1 reads MNHEY; CDR2 reads SVGAGI. With 5 bases removed from V and 0 bases from J, the gap between germline ends came to 12 bases. CDR3 length equals 15 residues. DNA for the CDR3: TGTGCCAGCAGTCGGACACCACAGAGCACAGATACGCAGTATTTT. It encodes CASSRTPQSTDTQYF.

The chain links TRBV28 to TRBJ1-5; possibly TRBD1 for D (6 bases). The CDR3 is 14 amino acids. Germline CDR1 MDHEN, CDR2 SYDVKM. V shed 2 bases and J shed 7 bases, with 12 bases lying between them. The CDR3 sequence: CASSLGQGPQPQHF. CDR3 nucleotide sequence: TGTGCCAGCAGTTTAGGGCAGGGGCCGCAGCCCCAGCATTTT.

V and J are TRBV7-3 and TRBJ2-3; TRBD2 matches at 8 bases. The length of the CDR3 is 16 residues. Germline assignment: CDR1 SGHTA and CDR2 FQGTGA. Unmatched junction bases numbered 10, after V lost 5 bases and J lost 3 bases. The CDR3 DNA reads TGTGCCAGCAGCCACCTGAGCGGGAGTAGAACAGATACGCAGTATTTT. Its protein is CASSHLSGSRTDTQYF.

The genes are TRBV29-1 and TRBJ2-1; 7 positions match TRBD2. Germline CDR1 SQVTM, CDR2 ANQGSEA. V gave up 5 bases and J gave up 9 bases; unmatched junction bases: 10. This CDR3 is 13 amino acids long. CDR3 DNA: TGCAGCGTTTCCGTGGGGGGGTTGGGTGAGCAGTTCTTC. This encodes CSVSVGGLGEQFF.

Of note for this clone: At the DNA level, this CDR3 is encoded by other sequences in the same sample as well. The chain uses TRBV28 and TRBJ1-1; D not certain. Germline CDR1 and CDR2: MDHEN and SYDVKM. The V gene lost 3 bases and the J gene lost 2 bases, with 7 bases spanning the gap. This CDR3 comprises 13 residues. Written as DNA, the CDR3 is TGTGCCAGCAGTTTTTCAGTAAACACTGAAGCTTTCTTT. Protein product: CASSFSVNTEAFF.

The J gene is TRBJ1-2, the V gene TRBV5-1; D uncertain. Trimming stripped 7 bases from V and 6 bases from J, with 28 bases between. The germline V gene encodes CDR1 SGHRS and CDR2 YFSETQ. This CDR3 is built from 17 residues. Here the CDR3 reads CASQTDNAQLGVNGYTF. The CDR3 nucleotides are TGCGCCAGCCAAACCGATAATGCGCAGCTCGGAGTGAATGGCTACACCTTC.

The chain joins TRBV3-1 (or the pseudogene TRBV3-2) to TRBJ2-5, with 7 bases lining up with TRBD2. Germline V gene sequence: CDR1 LGHDT, CDR2 YNNKEL (reference sequence). The junction had 11 bases not matched to a gene; V was cut back by 1 base and J by 3 bases. CDR3 length: 17 amino acids. The CDR3 sequence: CASSQGRGSGAKETQYF. The CDR3, as DNA: TGTGCCAGCAGCCAAGGGCGGGGGAGCGGAGCCAAAGAGACCCAGTACTTC.

This clone was detected only once. This chain links TRBV18 with TRBJ2-5; 8 bases are a match to TRBD1. The CDR3 runs to 16 residues. Germline loops: CDR1 KGHSH, CDR2 LQKENI. The trim removed 3 bases at V and 1 base at J, leaving 7 bases unmatched. The CDR3 DNA reads TGTGCCAGCTCACCCTTCGACAGGGGACCCCAAGAGACCCAGTACTTC. Translation gives CASSPFDRGPQETQYF.

This clone came up a few times. The genes are TRBV11-2 and TRBJ1-5; 7 bases fit TRBD1. Trimming took 4 bases from V and 1 from J; bases not matched to a gene: 1. The germline V gene encodes CDR1 SGHAT and CDR2 FQNNGV. This CDR3 comprises 14 residues. In DNA, the CDR3 is TGTGCCAGCAGCTCGACAGGGAGCAATCAGCCCCAGCATTTT. Residues: CASSSTGSNQPQHF.

This clone was seen repeatedly, ten times or more. J is TRBJ2-1 and V is TRBV2; D is possibly TRBD2 (6 bases). CDR3 length equals 14 residues. Deletions cut 9 bases from V and 4 bases from J, with 16 bases between. The germline V gene has CDR1 SNHLY and CDR2 FYNNEI. The CDR3 DNA is TGTGCCAGTAGCCCCGGGAGCTCATACAATGAGCAGTTCTTC. Encoded protein: CASSPGSSYNEQFF.